This T cell receptor beta chain was profiled in a study of CD8 T cells in ankylosing spondylitis (dated by TCRdb to the late 2010s). Study-level background: The study set out to find disease-linked TCR variants by profiling T cell receptor beta repertoires in ankylosing spondylitis patients and healthy donors. The full study cohort comprised 25 ankylosing spondylitis patients and some 110 healthy donors. Peripheral blood was sampled, and synovial fluid was also collected from ankylosing spondylitis patients. Summary of the overall study and its limitations: A TCR beta motif of fewer than 10 highly homologous amino acid variants appeared characteristic of blood from ankylosing spondylitis patients. The disease-linked clones had a CD8+ phenotype and were found at relatively low frequencies in peripheral blood. Some of the motif variants had been reported before in the synovial fluid and blood of reactive arthritis patients, a finding that suggests common disease-initiation mechanisms. According to the report, matched synovial fluid samples from ankylosing spondylitis patients were significantly enriched for the disease-linked clones.

Sequencing used an Illumina HiSeq 2500. TCR beta libraries were prepared by quantitative 5'-RACE with molecular barcodes. The study's processing was this. A new computational method, built on a probabilistic model of VDJ rearrangement, was used to identify disease-linked TCR variants. TCRdb's own reprocessing of the public reads used fastp at Q25 and MiXCR and kept productive beta chains. Merged by CDR3 protein, the rows form single entries marked with the most common genes and DNA. What appears here as the V and J calls and clone size reflects TCRdb's work, not the paper's. In this sample the table shows about 340,000 distinct CDR3 sequences, about 15% of which occur a single time. The ten largest clones take up 0.85% to 1.4% of the sample. This clonotype was counted at least ten times. Its antigen target is currently unknown. Base quality data are lacking; no much larger clone is found one base away.

CDR1 and CDR2, looked up from the germline V gene (reference sequence), are DFQATT and SNEGSKA. The junction shows trimming of 5 bases on V and 5 bases on J, and the gene matches do not reach 11 bases of it. Reading from cysteine to phenylalanine, the CDR3 counts 15 amino acids. Just the 45-base CDR3 DNA is kept, in frame starting at base 1. The TCR sequence derives from a male donor with ankylosing spondylitis or in good health (not recorded which). The specimen sequenced was blood, either unsorted or a sorted T cell fraction (not recorded which). The chain couples TRBV20-1 to TRBJ2-1, and 8 bases in between align with TRBD2. The nucleotide sequence is given as TGCAGTGCTCTCCCCCCAGCGGGAGCAAACAATGAGCAGTTCTTC. Its amino acids are CSALPPAGANNEQFF.